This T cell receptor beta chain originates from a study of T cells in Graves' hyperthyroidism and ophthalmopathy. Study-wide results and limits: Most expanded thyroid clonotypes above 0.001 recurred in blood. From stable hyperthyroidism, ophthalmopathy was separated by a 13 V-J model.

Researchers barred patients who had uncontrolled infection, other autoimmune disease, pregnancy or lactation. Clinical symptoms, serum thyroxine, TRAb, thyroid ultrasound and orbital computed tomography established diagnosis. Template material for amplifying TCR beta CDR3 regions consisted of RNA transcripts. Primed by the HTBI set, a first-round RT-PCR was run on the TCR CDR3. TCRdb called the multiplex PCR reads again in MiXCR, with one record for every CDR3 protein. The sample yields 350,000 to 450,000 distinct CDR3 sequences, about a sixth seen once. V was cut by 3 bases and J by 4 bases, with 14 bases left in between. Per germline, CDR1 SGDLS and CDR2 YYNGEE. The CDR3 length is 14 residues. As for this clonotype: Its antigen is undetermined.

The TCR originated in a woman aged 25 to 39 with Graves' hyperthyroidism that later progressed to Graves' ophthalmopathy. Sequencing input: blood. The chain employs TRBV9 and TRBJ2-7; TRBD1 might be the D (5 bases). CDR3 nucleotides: TGTGCCAGCAGCGCCTTTGACAGCCTTTACGAGCAGTACTTC. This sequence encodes CASSAFDSLYEQYF.